Each of the 10 T cell receptor beta chains below was sequenced from the same sample in a study of T cell changes during pregnancy in multiple sclerosis. Clones were read by immunoSEQ multiplex PCR, and TCRdb kept only the in-frame ones, dropping some. The sample consists of some 38,000 clones, about 95% of them appearing once. Here the sequenced sample was CD4+ T cells from peripheral blood mononuclear cells, taken in the second trimester of pregnancy. The receptors were sampled from a female donor with multiple sclerosis, enrolled in a pregnancy study.

V usage is TRBV28 and J usage is TRBJ2-7, with TRBD1 matching over 7 bases. There are 15 residues in the CDR3. Germline CDR1 reads MDHEN; CDR2 reads SYDVKM. After removal of 3 bases from V and 2 bases from J, the junction contained 7 bases not matched to a gene. CDR3: CASSFRDRPAYEQYF. CDR3 sequence (DNA): TGTGCCAGCAGTTTCCGGGACAGACCCGCCTACGAGCAGTACTTC.

V gene TRBV27 combines with J gene TRBJ1-4; 7 bases match TRBD1. The V gene's germline CDR1 is MNHEY and CDR2 SMNVEV (reference sequence). This CDR3 has 17 residues. V was clipped by 9 bases and J by 8 bases; unmatched bases: 21. CDR3 region: CASGTVPFTRTGEKLFF. In DNA, the CDR3 is TGTGCCAGTGGGACAGTCCCGTTTACCCGGACAGGAGAAAAACTGTTTTTT.

This chain connects TRBV14 to TRBJ2-3; 8 nucleotides agree with TRBD2. This CDR3 contains 16 residues. With V trimmed by 3 bases and J by 3 bases, 8 bases remained unmatched. The germline V gene has CDR1 SGHDN and CDR2 FVKESK. The CDR3 loop is CASSQLAGLGTDTQYF. CDR3 sequence (DNA): TGTGCCAGCAGCCAGTTAGCGGGGCTGGGGACAGATACGCAGTATTTT. The full variable domain, in which reference TRBV14 and TRBJ2-3 provide the parts outside the CDR3, is EAGVTQFPSHSVIEKGQTVTLRCDPISGHDNLYWYRRVMGKEIKFLLHFVKESKQDESGMPNNRFLAERTGGTYSTLKVQPAELEDSGVYFCASSQLAGLGTDTQYFGPGTRLTVL.

The V gene is TRBV11-1, the J gene TRBJ2-7, with a tentative D call TRBD1 (6 bases). From germline, CDR1 is SGHAT and CDR2 FQDESV (reference sequence). Trimming removed 4 bases from V and 2 bases from J, with 18 bases in between. The length of the CDR3 is 16 residues. CDR3 sequence (DNA): TGTGCCAGCAGCTCACCTTACAGGGCTGGGGCCTACGAGCAGTACTTC. It is translated as CASSSPYRAGAYEQYF. The full variable domain, in which reference TRBV11-1 and TRBJ2-7 provide the parts outside the CDR3, is EAEVAQSPRYKITEKSQAVAFWCDPISGHATLYWYRQILGQGPELLVQFQDESVVDDSQLPKDRFSAERLKGVDSTLKIQPAELGDSAMYLCASSSPYRAGAYEQYFGPGTRLTVT.

The chain recombines TRBV6-5 with TRBJ2-1; perhaps TRBD2 as D (6 bases). The length of the CDR3 is 15 residues. Germline CDR1 and CDR2: MNHEY and SVGAGI. Trimming removed 6 bases at V and 0 bases at J, with 12 bases between. The CDR3 protein is CASRFLASSYNEQFF. As DNA, the CDR3 is TGTGCCAGCAGATTTCTAGCGAGCTCCTACAATGAGCAGTTCTTC.

This clone was picked up a small number of times. The chain combines TRBV30 with TRBJ1-2; 10 positions agree with TRBD1. The J segment lost 6 bases and the V segment lost 8 bases, leaving 6 bases of the junction unmatched. In germline, CDR1 is GTSNPN, CDR2 SVGIG (reference sequence). The CDR3 runs to 12 residues. In nucleotides, the CDR3 is TGTGCCAGGGACAGGGGAGGGGATGGCTACACCTTC. Its protein is CARDRGGDGYTF.

The gene calls are TRBV10-3 and TRBJ1-1; possibly TRBD1 for D (5 bases). Germline V CDR1 and CDR2: ENHRY, SYGVKD. The CDR3 runs 15 residues. Trimming stripped 4 bases from V and 0 bases from J, with 12 bases between. This CDR3 is CAISANRNMNTEAFF. In DNA form, the CDR3 reads TGTGCCATCAGTGCAAACAGGAACATGAACACTGAAGCTTTCTTT.

V usage is TRBV10-1 and J usage is TRBJ2-1; weak D call: TRBD1 (7 bases). Trimming took 2 bases from V and 4 from J, leaving 12 bases between them. The CDR3 loop spans 15 amino acids. CDR1 is WNHNN and CDR2 is SYGVQD in the germline V gene (reference sequence). CDR3 coding DNA: TGCGCCAGCAGTGAGGGGCAGGGGGGTTACAATGAGCAGTTCTTC. Translated: CASSEGQGGYNEQFF.

The genes are TRBV6-5 and TRBJ2-1, with 7 bases matching TRBD1. The germline CDR1 and CDR2 sequences are MNHEY and SVGAGI. The CDR3 spans 15 residues. Losses at the gene ends were 0 bases for V and 7 bases for J; bases not matched to a gene: 6. CDR3 residues: CASSYSWDRGNEQFF. The CDR3 DNA reads TGTGCCAGCAGTTACTCCTGGGACAGAGGGAATGAGCAGTTCTTC.

This chain connects TRBV4-1 to TRBJ2-2; D is possibly TRBD2 (6 bases). This CDR3 is built from 17 residues. Germline loops: CDR1 MGHRA, CDR2 YSYEKL. The V gene lost 0 bases and the J gene lost 0 bases, with 11 bases spanning the gap. DNA of the CDR3: TGCGCCAGCAGCCAAGATCCCACGGGGGCGAACACCGGGGAGCTGTTTTTT. It codes for CASSQDPTGANTGELFF.